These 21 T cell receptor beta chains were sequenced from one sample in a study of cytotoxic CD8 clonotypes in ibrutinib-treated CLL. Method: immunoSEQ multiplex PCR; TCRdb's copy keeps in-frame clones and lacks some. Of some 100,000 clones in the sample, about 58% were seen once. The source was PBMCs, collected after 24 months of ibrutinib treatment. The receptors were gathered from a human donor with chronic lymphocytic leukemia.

The DNA for the CDR3 is TGTGCCAGCAGTGAAACACGCGGGACGCAGTATTTT. This gives the protein CASSETRGTQYF. J is TRBJ2-3 and V is TRBV2, with D possibly matching TRBD2 (5 bases). Trimming shortened V by 2 bases and J by 9 bases, and 9 bases separated the two germline ends. The germline V gene encodes CDR1 SNHLY and CDR2 FYNNEI. This CDR3 has 12 residues.

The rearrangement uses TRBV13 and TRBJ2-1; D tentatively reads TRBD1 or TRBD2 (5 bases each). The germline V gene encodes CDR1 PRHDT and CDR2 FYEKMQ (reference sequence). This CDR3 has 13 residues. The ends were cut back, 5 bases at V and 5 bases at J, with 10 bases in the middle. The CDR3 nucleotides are TGTGCCAGCAGCACCGGGGCCAACAATGAGCAGTTCTTC. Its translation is CASSTGANNEQFF.

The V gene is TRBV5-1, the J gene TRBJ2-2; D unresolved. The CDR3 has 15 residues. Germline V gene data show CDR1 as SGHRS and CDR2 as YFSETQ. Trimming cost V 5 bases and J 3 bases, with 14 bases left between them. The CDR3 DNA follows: TGCGCCAGCAGTCTAGGAATAGGTGACACCGGGGAGCTGTTTTTT. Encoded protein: CASSLGIGDTGELFF. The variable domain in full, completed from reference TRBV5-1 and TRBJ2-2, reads KAGVTQTPRYLIKTRGQQVTLSCSPISGHRSVSWYQQTPGQGLQFLFEYFSETQRNKGNFPGRFSGRQFSNSRSEMNVSTLELGDSALYLCASSLGIGDTGELFFGEGSRLTVL.

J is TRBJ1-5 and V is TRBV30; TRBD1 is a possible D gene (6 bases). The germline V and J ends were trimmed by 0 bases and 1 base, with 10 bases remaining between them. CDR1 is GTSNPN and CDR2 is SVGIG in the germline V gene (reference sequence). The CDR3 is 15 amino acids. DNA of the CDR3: TGTGCCTGGAGTGTGGGGGGGACAAGCAATCAGCCCCAGCATTTT. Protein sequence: CAWSVGGTSNQPQHF.

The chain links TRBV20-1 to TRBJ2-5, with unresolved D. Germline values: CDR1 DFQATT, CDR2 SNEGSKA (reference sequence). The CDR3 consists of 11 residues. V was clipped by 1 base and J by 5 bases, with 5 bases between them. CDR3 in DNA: TGCAGTGCTAGAGCTTGGGAGACCCAGTACTTC. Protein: CSARAWETQYF.

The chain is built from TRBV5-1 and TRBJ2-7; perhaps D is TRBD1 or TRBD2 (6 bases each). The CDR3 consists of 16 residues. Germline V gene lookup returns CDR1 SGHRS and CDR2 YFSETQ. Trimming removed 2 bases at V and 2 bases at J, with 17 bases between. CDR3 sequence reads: CASSLSWKGGPYEQYF. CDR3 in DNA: TGCGCCAGCAGCTTATCTTGGAAGGGGGGCCCCTACGAGCAGTACTTC.

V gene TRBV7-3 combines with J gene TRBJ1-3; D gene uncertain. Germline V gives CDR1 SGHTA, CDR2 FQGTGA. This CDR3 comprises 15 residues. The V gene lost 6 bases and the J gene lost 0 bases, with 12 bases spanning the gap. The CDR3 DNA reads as TGTGCCAGCAGTCCAGATCCTTACTCTGGAAACACCATATATTTT. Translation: CASSPDPYSGNTIYF.

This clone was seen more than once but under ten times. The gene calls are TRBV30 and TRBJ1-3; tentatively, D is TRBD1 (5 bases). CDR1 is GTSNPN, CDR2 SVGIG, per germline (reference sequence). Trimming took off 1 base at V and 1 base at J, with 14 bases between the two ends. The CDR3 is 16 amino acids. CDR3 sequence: CAWSAPVGGSGNTIYF. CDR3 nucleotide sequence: TGTGCCTGGAGTGCCCCAGTCGGGGGGTCTGGAAACACCATATATTTT.

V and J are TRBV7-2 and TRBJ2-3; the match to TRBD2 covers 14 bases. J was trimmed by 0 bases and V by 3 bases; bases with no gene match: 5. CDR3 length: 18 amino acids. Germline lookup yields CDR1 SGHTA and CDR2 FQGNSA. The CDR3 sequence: CASSLGTSGGASTDTQYF. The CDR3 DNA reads TGTGCCAGCAGCTTGGGGACTAGCGGGGGAGCTAGCACAGATACGCAGTATTTT.

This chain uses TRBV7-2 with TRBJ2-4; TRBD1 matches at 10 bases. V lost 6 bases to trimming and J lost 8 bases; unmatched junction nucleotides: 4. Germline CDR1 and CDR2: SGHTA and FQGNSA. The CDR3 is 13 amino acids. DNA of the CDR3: TGTGCCAGCAGGCGGACAGGGGGGGACATTCAGTACTTC. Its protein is CASRRTGGDIQYF.

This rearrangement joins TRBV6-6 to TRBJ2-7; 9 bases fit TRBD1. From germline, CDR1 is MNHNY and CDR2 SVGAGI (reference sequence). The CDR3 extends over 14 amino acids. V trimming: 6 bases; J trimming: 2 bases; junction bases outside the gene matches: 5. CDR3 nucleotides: TGTGCCAGCAGCGGACAGGGGTTAACCTACGAGCAGTACTTC. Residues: CASSGQGLTYEQYF.

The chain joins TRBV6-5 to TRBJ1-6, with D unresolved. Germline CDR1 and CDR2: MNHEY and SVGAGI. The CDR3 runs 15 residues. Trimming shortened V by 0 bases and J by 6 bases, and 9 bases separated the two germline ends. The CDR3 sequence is CASSYSWPGNSPLHF. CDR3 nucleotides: TGTGCCAGCAGTTACTCTTGGCCGGGTAATTCACCCCTCCACTTT.

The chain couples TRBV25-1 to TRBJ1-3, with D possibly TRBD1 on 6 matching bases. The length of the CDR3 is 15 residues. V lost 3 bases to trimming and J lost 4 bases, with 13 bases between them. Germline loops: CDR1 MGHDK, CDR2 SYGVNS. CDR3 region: CASSDGGPRGNTIYF. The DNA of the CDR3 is TGTGCCAGCAGTGACGGGGGCCCTCGGGGAAACACCATATATTTT.

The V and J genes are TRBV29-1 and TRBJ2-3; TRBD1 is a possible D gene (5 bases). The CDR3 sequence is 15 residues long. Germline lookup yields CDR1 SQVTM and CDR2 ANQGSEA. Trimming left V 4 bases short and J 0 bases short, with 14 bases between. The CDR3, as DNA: TGCAGCGTTGGGGGTGACAGCACTAGCACAGATACGCAGTATTTT. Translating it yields CSVGGDSTSTDTQYF.

CDR3 sequence (DNA): TGTGCCAGCAGTTACCCGCAGTCCAATTCACCCCTCCACTTT. As protein: CASSYPQSNSPLHF. The genes are TRBV6-6 and TRBJ1-6; unclear D gene. The CDR3 has 14 amino acids. Germline V CDR1 and CDR2: MNHNY, SVGAGI (reference sequence). V was pared by 2 bases and J by 7 bases, with 9 bases between.

CDR3 nucleotides: TGTGCCAGCTCACCAAATCGGGACAGTATACCCGGGGAGCTGTTTTTT. It codes for CASSPNRDSIPGELFF. The V call is TRBV18, the J call TRBJ2-2; 7 bases align to TRBD1. The CDR3 is 16 residues long. V shed 2 bases, J shed 6 bases, and the junction held 9 bases outside the gene matches. Germline assignment: CDR1 KGHSH and CDR2 LQKENI.

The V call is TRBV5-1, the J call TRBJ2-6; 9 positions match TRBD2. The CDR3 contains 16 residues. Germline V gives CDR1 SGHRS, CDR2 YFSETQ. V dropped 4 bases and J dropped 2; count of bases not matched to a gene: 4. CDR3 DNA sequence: TGCGCCAGCAGCCCGGCGGGGGGGGCTGGGGCCAACGTCCTGACTTTC. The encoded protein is CASSPAGGAGANVLTF. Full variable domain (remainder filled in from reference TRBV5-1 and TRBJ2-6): KAGVTQTPRYLIKTRGQQVTLSCSPISGHRSVSWYQQTPGQGLQFLFEYFSETQRNKGNFPGRFSGRQFSNSRSEMNVSTLELGDSALYLCASSPAGGAGANVLTFGAGSRLTVL.

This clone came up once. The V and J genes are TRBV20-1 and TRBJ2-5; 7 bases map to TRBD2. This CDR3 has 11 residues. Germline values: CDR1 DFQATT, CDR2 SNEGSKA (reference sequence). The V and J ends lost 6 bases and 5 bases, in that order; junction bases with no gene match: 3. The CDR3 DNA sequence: TGCAGTGCGATGACTAGCGAGACCCAGTACTTC. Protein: CSAMTSETQYF.

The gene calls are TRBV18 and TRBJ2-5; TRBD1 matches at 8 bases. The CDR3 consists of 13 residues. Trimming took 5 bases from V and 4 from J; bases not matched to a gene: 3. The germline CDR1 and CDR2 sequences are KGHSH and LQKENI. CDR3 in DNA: TGTGCCAGCTCAGATACAGGGGGAGAGACCCAGTACTTC. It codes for CASSDTGGETQYF.

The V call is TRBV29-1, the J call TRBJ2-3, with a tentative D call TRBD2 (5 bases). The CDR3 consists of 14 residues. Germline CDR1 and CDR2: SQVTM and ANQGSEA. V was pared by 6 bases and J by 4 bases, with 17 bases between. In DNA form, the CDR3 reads TGCAGCGTGCTGGGCCAAGAGGGTCCAGATACGCAGTATTTT. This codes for CSVLGQEGPDTQYF.

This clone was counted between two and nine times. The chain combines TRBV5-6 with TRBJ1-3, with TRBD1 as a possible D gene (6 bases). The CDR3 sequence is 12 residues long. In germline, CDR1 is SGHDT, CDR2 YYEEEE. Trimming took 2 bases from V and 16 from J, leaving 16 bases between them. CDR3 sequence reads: CASSLGGRFVYF. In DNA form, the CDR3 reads TGTGCCAGCAGCTTAGGGGGACGCTTCGTTTATTTT. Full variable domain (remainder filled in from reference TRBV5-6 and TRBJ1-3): DAGVTQSPTHLIKTRGQQVTLRCSPKSGHDTVSWYQQALGQGPQFIFQYYEEEERQRGNFPDRFSGHQFPNYSSELNVNALLLGDSALYLCASSLGGRFVYFGEGSWLTVV.